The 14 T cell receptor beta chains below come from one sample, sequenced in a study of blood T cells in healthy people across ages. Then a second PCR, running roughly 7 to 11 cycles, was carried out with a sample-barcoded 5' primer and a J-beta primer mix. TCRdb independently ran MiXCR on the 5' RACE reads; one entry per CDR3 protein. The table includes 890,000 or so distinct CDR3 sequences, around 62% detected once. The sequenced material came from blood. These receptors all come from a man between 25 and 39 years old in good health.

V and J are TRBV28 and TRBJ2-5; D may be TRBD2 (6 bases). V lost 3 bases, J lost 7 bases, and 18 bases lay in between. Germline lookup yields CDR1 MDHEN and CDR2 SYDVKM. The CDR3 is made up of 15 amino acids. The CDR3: CASSFLTGVPGTQYF. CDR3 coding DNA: TGTGCCAGCAGTTTTCTAACGGGGGTCCCGGGGACCCAGTACTTC. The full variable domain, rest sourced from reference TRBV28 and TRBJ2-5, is DVKVTQSSRYLVKRTGEKVFLECVQDMDHENMFWYRQDPGLGLRLIYFSYDVKMKEKGDIPEGYSVSREKKERFSLILESASTNQTSMYLCASSFLTGVPGTQYFGPGTRLLVL.

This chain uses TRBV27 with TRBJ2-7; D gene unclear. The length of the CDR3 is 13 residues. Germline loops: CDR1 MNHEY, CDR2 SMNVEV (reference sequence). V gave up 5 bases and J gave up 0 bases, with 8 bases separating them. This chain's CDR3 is CASSAISSYEQYF. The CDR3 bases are TGTGCCAGCAGTGCCATCAGCTCCTACGAGCAGTACTTC.

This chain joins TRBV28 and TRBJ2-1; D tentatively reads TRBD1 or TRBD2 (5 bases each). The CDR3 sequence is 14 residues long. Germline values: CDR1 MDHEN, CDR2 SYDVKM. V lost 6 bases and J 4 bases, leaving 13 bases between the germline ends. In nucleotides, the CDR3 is TGTGCCAGCAGATTAGGGACGCATTACAATGAGCAGTTCTTC. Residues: CASRLGTHYNEQFF.

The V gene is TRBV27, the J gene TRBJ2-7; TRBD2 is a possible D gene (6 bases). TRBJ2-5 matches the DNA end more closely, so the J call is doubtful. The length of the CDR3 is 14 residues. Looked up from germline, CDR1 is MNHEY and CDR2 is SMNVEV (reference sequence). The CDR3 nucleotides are TGTGCCAGCAATAGAGGGACGGGGGAAGAGACCCAGTACTTC. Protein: CASNRGTGEETQYF.

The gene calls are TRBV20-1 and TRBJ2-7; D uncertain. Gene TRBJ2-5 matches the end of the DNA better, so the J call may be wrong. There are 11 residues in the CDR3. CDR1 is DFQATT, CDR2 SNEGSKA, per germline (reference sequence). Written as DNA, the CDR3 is TGCAGTGCCCGTAGGTCAGAGACCCAGTACTTC. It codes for CSARRSETQYF.

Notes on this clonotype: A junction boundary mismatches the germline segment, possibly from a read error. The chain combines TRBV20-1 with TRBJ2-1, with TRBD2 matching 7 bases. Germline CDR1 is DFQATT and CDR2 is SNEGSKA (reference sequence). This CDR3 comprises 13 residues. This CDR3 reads CSAPPPWDYGHTF. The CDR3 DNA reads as TGCAGTGCCCCGCCCCCATGGGACTATGGCCACACCTTC.

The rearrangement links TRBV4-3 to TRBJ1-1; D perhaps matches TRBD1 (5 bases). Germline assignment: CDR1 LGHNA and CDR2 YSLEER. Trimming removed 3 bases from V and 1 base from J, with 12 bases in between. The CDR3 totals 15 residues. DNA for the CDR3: TGCGCCAGCAGCCACCTTGGGGCGGCGAACACTGAAGCTTTCTTT. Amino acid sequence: CASSHLGAANTEAFF.

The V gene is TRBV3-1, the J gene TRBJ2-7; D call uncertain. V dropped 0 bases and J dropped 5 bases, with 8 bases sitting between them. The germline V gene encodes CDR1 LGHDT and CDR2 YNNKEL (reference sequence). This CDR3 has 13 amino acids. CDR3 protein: CASSQDLGHEQYF. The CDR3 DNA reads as TGTGCCAGCAGCCAAGATTTAGGGCACGAGCAGTACTTC.

The CDR3 reads CASSLRSQGVYEQYF. As DNA, the CDR3 is TGTGCCAGCAGCCTAAGGTCACAGGGCGTATACGAGCAGTACTTC. The gene calls are TRBV14 and TRBJ2-4; D perhaps matches TRBD1 (6 bases). The DNA end favors TRBJ2-7, so the J call may be wrong. Germline V CDR1 and CDR2: SGHDN, FVKESK. This CDR3 has 15 residues.

As DNA, the CDR3 is TGTGCCAGCAATACTGTCCCGGGACTAGCGTTTGTGGGCTCCTACAATGAGCAGTTCTTC. The encoded protein is CASNTVPGLAFVGSYNEQFF. The genes are TRBV11-2 and TRBJ2-1, with 10 bases identical to TRBD2. The CDR3 sequence is 20 residues long. The germline CDR1 and CDR2 sequences are SGHAT and FQNNGV. V dropped 7 bases and J dropped 0; count of bases not matched to a gene: 18.

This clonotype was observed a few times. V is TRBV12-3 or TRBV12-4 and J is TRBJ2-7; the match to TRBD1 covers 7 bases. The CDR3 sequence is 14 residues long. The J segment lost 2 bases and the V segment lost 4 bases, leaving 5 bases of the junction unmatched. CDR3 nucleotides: TGTGCCAGCAGTTCCGGGACAGAGACCTACGAGCAGTACTTC. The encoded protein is CASSSGTETYEQYF.

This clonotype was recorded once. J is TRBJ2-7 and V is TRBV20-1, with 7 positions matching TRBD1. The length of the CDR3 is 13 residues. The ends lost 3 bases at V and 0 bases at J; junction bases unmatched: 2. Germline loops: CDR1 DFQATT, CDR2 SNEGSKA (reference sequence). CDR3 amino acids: CSARTGPSYEQYF. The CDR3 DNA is TGCAGTGCTAGGACAGGGCCCTCCTACGAGCAGTACTTC.

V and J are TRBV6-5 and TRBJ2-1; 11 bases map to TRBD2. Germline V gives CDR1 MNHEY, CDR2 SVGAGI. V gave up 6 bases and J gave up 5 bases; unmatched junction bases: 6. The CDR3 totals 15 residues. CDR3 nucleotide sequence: TGTGCCAGCAGAACGACTAGCGGGGCCGACAATGAGCAGTTCTTC. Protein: CASRTTSGADNEQFF.

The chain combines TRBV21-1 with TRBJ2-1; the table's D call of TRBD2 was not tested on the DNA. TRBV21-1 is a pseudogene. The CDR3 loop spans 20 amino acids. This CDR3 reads CASCTPQVPGLAGGRDEQFF. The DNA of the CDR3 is TGTGCCAGCTGCACGCCCCAAGTCCCGGGACTAGCGGGGGGGCGCGATGAGCAGTTCTTC.